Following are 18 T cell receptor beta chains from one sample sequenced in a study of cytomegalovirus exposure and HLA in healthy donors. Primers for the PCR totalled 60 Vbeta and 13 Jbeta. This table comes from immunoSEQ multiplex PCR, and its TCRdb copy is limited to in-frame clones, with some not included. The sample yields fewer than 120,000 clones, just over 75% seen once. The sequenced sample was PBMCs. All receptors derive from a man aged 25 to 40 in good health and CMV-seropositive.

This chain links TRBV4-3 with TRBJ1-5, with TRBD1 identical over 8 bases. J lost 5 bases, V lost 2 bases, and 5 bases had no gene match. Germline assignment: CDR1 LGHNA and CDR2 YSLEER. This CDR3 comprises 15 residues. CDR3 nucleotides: TGCGCCAGCAGCCAATGGACAGGGAGAGATCAGCCCCAGCATTTT. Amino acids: CASSQWTGRDQPQHF.

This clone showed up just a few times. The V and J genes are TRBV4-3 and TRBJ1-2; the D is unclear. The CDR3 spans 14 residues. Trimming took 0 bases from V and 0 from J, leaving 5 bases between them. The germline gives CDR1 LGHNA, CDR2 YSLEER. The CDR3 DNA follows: TGCGCCAGCAGCCAAGATTCGGCTAACTATGGCTACACCTTC. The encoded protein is CASSQDSANYGYTF.

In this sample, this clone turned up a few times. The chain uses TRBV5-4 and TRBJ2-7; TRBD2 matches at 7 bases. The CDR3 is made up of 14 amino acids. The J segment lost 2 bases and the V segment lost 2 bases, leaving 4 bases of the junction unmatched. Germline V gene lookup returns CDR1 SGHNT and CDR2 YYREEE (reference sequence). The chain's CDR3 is CASSFRGDPYEQYF. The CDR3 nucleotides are TGTGCCAGCAGCTTCCGGGGGGACCCCTACGAGCAGTACTTC.

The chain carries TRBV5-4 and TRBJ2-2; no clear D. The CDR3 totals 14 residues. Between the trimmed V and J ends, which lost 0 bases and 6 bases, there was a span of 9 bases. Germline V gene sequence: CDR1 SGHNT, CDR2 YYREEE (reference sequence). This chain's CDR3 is CASSLALRAGELFF. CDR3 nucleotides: TGTGCCAGCAGCTTGGCGCTCCGAGCCGGGGAGCTGTTTTTT.

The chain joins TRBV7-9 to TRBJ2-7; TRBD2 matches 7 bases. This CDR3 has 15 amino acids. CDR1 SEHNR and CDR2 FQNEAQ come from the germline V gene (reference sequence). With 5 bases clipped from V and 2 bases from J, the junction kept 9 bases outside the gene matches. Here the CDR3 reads CASSPLERGPYEQYF. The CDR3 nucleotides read TGTGCCAGCAGCCCCTTGGAGCGGGGACCCTACGAGCAGTACTTC.

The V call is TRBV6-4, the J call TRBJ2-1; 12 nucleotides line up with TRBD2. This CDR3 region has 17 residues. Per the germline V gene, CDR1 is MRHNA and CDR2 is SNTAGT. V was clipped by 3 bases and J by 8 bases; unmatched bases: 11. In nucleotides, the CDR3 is TGTGCCAGCAGTGAAGAGACTAGCGGGGGCCCGAGTCATGAGCAGTTCTTC. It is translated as CASSEETSGGPSHEQFF.

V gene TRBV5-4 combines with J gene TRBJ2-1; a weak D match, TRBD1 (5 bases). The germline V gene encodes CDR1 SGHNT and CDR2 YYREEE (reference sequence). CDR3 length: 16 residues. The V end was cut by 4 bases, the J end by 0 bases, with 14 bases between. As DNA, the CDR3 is TGTGCCAGCAGCCCCGGAACAGGTAGCTCCTACAATGAGCAGTTCTTC. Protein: CASSPGTGSSYNEQFF. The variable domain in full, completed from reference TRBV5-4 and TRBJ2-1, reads ETGVTQSPTHLIKTRGQQVTLRCSSQSGHNTVSWYQQALGQGPQFIFQYYREEENGRGNFPPRFSGLQFPNYSSELNVNALELDDSALYLCASSPGTGSSYNEQFFGPGTRLTVL.

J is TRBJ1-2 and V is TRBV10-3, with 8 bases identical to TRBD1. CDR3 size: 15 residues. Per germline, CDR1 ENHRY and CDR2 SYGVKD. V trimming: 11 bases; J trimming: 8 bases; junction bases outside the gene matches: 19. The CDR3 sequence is CAPKGQGAGSIGYTF. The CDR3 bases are TGTGCCCCTAAGGGCCAGGGGGCGGGTTCTATCGGCTACACCTTC.

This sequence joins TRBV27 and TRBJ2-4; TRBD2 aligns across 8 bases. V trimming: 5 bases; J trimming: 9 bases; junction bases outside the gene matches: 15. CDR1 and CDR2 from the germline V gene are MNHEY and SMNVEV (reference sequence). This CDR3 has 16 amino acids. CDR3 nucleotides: TGTGCCAGCAGTCTCTCGACTAGCGCCTCCCGAAGCATTCAGTACTTC. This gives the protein CASSLSTSASRSIQYF.

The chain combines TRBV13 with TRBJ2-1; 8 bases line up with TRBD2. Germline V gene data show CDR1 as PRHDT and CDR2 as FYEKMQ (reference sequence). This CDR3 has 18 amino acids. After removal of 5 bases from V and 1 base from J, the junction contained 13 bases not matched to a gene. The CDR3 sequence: CASSPRFERGSSYNEQFF. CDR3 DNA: TGTGCCAGCAGCCCGCGCTTTGAGCGGGGGTCTTCCTACAATGAGCAGTTCTTC.

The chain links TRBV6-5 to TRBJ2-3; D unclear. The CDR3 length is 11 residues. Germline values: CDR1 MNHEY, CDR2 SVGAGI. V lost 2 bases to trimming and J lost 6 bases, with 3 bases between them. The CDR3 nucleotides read TGTGCCAGCAGTTACGAGGATACGCAGTATTTT. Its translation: CASSYEDTQYF.

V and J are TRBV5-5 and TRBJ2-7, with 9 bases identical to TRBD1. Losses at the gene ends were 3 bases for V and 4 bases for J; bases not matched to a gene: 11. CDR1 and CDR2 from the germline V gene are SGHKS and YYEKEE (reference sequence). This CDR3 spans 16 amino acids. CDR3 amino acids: CASSSPRDRVVYEQYF. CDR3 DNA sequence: TGTGCCAGCAGCTCCCCCCGGGACAGGGTCGTTTACGAGCAGTACTTC.

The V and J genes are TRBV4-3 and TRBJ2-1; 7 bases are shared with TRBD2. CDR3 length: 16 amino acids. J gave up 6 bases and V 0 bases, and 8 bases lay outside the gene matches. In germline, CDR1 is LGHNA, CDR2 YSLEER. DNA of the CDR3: TGCGCCAGCAGCCAAGATTACGGACTAGAGGCCAATGAGCAGTTCTTC. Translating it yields CASSQDYGLEANEQFF.

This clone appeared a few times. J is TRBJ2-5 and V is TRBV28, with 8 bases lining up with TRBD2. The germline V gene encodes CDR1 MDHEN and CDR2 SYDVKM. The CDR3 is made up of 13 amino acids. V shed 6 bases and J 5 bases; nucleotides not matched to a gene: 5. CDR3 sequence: CASRRGAWETQYF. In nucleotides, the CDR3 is TGTGCCAGCAGGCGGGGGGCATGGGAGACCCAGTACTTC. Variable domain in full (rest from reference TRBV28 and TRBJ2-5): DVKVTQSSRYLVKRTGEKVFLECVQDMDHENMFWYRQDPGLGLRLIYFSYDVKMKEKGDIPEGYSVSREKKERFSLILESASTNQTSMYLCASRRGAWETQYFGPGTRLLVL.

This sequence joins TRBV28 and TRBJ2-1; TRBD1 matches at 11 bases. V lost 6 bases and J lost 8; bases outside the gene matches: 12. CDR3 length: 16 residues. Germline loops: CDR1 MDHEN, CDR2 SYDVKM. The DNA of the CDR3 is TGTGCCAGCAGGGCACCGGGACAGGGGGGGAAGGATGAGCAGTTCTTC. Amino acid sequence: CASRAPGQGGKDEQFF.

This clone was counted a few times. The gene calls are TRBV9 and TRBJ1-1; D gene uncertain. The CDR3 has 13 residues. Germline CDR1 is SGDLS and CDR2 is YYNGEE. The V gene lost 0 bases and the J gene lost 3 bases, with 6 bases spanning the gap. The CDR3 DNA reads TGTGCCAGCAGCGTAGGGAGGGACACTGAAGCTTTCTTT. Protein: CASSVGRDTEAFF.

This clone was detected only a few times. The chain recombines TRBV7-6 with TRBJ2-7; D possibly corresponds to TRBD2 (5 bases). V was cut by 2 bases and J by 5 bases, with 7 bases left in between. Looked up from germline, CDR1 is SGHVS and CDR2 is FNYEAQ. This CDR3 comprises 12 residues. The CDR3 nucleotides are TGTGCCAGCAGCTTAATCGGGGACGAGCAGTACTTC. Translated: CASSLIGDEQYF.

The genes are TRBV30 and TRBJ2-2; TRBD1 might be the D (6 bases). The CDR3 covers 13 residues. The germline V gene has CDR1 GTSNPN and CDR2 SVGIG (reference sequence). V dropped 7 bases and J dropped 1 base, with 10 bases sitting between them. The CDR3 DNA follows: TGTGCCTCCAAGGGACAGAACACCGGGGAGCTGTTTTTT. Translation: CASKGQNTGELFF.